These 21 T cell receptor beta chains share one sample of origin, sequenced in a study of vaccination and CD4 T cells after COVID-19. Oncomine TCR Beta short-read sequencing was applied to DNA from cultured CD4+ T cells. TCRdb processed the PCR reads anew with MiXCR; each CDR3 protein has one entry. The data hold under 15,000 distinct CDR3 sequences, with 41% observed a single time. The treatment: approximately nine-day PBMC culture with coronavirus spike peptide pools or control peptides (ViraFEST assay). These receptors are not linked to any known antigen. This material consisted of CD4+ T cells from blood, cultured in vitro, taken after SARS-CoV-2 vaccination. These receptors originate from a human donor who had recovered from COVID-19.

In this sample, this clonotype turned up a few times. The V gene is TRBV28, the J gene TRBJ1-2; weak D call: TRBD1 (5 bases). The CDR3 runs to 13 residues. CDR1 is MDHEN, CDR2 SYDVKM, per germline. V lost 5 bases and J lost 2, with 9 bases in between. The CDR3 nucleotides are TGTGCCAGCAGTGGGGGACTAAACTATGGCTACACCTTC. This translates into CASSGGLNYGYTF.

The chain uses TRBV6-5 and TRBJ1-6; D is possibly TRBD1 (6 bases). From germline, CDR1 is MNHEY and CDR2 SVGAGI. Trimming left V 0 bases short and J 7 bases short, with 13 bases between. The CDR3 has 16 residues. CDR3 protein: CASSYSGIQGNSPLHF. CDR3 in DNA: TGTGCCAGCAGTTACTCGGGAATCCAGGGGAATTCACCCCTCCACTTT.

The chain recombines TRBV20-1 with TRBJ2-5, with D possibly TRBD1 on 7 matching bases. The V end lost 8 bases, the J end lost 4 bases, and 14 bases lay between the germline ends. Germline V gene lookup returns CDR1 DFQATT and CDR2 SNEGSKA (reference sequence). This CDR3 is 12 amino acids long. The CDR3 here is CSIQGGPETQYF. As DNA, the CDR3 is TGCAGTATCCAGGGGGGCCCAGAGACCCAGTACTTC.

This clonotype has just a few counts. The chain has TRBV20-1 and TRBJ1-4, with D perhaps TRBD1 (5 bases). This CDR3 spans 12 amino acids. V lost 8 bases and J lost 3, with 10 bases in between. Germline V lookup: CDR1 DFQATT, CDR2 SNEGSKA (reference sequence). CDR3 residues: CSPGLPNEKLFF. The CDR3 DNA follows: TGCAGTCCAGGGCTGCCTAATGAAAAACTGTTTTTT.

This clonotype appeared a single time. This chain joins TRBV10-2 and TRBJ1-6, with D possibly being TRBD1 (6 bases). The CDR3 is made up of 16 amino acids. Germline loops: CDR1 WSHSY, CDR2 SAAADI. V was pared by 6 bases and J by 6 bases, with 18 bases between. The CDR3 DNA is TGCGCCAGCAGCCTAGGAGGGGGTGCTGGTAATTCACCCCTCCACTTT. Its protein product is CASSLGGGAGNSPLHF.

The chain recombines TRBV29-1 with TRBJ1-1; 7 nucleotides match TRBD1. The CDR3 runs to 13 residues. Germline-derived CDR1 and CDR2 are SQVTM and ANQGSEA. Trimming took 5 bases from V and 5 from J; bases not matched to a gene: 8. DNA of the CDR3: TGCAGCGTTCAACAGGGGAGGGGAACTGAAGCTTTCTTT. It yields the protein CSVQQGRGTEAFF.

This clonotype was observed a single time. This rearrangement joins TRBV7-2 to TRBJ2-3, with 8 positions matching TRBD2. This CDR3 has 15 amino acids. Germline lookup yields CDR1 SGHTA and CDR2 FQGNSA. V shed 4 bases and J 4 bases; nucleotides not matched to a gene: 7. CDR3 nucleotide sequence: TGTGCCAGCAGCTCCAGCGGGAGTTGGGCAGATACGCAGTATTTT. It encodes CASSSSGSWADTQYF.

This chain uses TRBV5-1 with TRBJ1-1; TRBD1 matches 8 bases. CDR1 SGHRS and CDR2 YFSETQ come from the germline V gene. The V gene end was trimmed by 1 base and the J gene end by 1 base; junction bases not matched to a gene: 0. The CDR3 contains 14 residues. The CDR3 DNA follows: TGCGCCAGCAGCTTGACAGGGGGGAACACTGAAGCTTTCTTT. It translates to CASSLTGGNTEAFF.

This clonotype appeared a few times. This chain uses TRBV30 with TRBJ2-7; D is unresolved. The V gene lost 4 bases and the J gene lost 9 bases, with 16 bases spanning the gap. The CDR3 covers 12 residues. Germline V CDR1 and CDR2: GTSNPN, SVGIG (reference sequence). CDR3 nucleotides: TGTGCCTGGACGAAGGACGGTTTGGGGCAGTACTTC. This sequence encodes CAWTKDGLGQYF.

This clonotype was recorded a few times. The rearrangement uses TRBV18 and TRBJ1-1; 8 nucleotides agree with TRBD1. J gave up 0 bases and V 3 bases, and 9 bases lay outside the gene matches. From germline, CDR1 is KGHSH and CDR2 LQKENI. The CDR3 sequence is 17 residues long. In nucleotides, the CDR3 is TGTGCCAGCTCACCGGGGGTTGACAGGGGAATGAACACTGAAGCTTTCTTT. It is translated as CASSPGVDRGMNTEAFF.

This chain connects TRBV20-1 to TRBJ2-7; no clear D gene. The V gene's germline CDR1 is DFQATT and CDR2 SNEGSKA (reference sequence). This CDR3 contains 11 residues. Trimming removed 0 bases at V and 5 bases at J, with 5 bases between. CDR3 nucleotides: TGCAGTGCTAGAGATCAGGACGAGCAGTACTTC. Translation gives CSARDQDEQYF.

The V call is TRBV4-1, the J call TRBJ2-6; D is perhaps TRBD2 (6 bases). Germline loops: CDR1 MGHRA, CDR2 YSYEKL. This CDR3 is built from 15 residues. The ends were cut back, 4 bases at V and 4 bases at J, with 11 bases in the middle. The CDR3 DNA sequence: TGCGCCAGCAGCCGCGGGGAGTCCGGGGCCAACGTCCTGACTTTC. Translation: CASSRGESGANVLTF.

The table lists this clonotype with a few counts. The genes are TRBV6-2 or TRBV6-3 and TRBJ1-2; D remains ambiguous. The CDR3 runs 12 residues. V lost 5 bases to trimming and J lost 6 bases, with 10 bases between them. Germline CDR1 MNHEY, CDR2 SVGEGT. As DNA, the CDR3 is TGTGCCAGCAGTGGCTGGACGGATGGCTACACCTTC. Translation gives CASSGWTDGYTF.

This clonotype has just a few counts. This chain joins TRBV20-1 and TRBJ1-5, with D perhaps matching TRBD1 (5 bases). Germline V CDR1 and CDR2: DFQATT, SNEGSKA (reference sequence). The CDR3 spans 15 residues. Trimming stripped 3 bases from V and 4 bases from J, with 16 bases between. In nucleotides, the CDR3 is TGCAGTGCTAGTTCGGTAGGGGAGAAGAATCAGCCCCAGCATTTT. This gives the protein CSASSVGEKNQPQHF.

The chain has TRBV30 and TRBJ1-2; 8 bases are a match to TRBD1. The germline CDR1 and CDR2 sequences are GTSNPN and SVGIG (reference sequence). This CDR3 is built from 12 residues. Trimming cost V 5 bases and J 6 bases; bases outside gene matches: 5. The CDR3 loop is CAWAGGSHGYTF. The CDR3 bases are TGTGCCTGGGCAGGGGGCAGCCATGGCTACACCTTC.

The V gene is TRBV7-9, the J gene TRBJ2-2; TRBD1 might be the D (5 bases). Trimming shortened V by 5 bases and J by 5 bases, and 15 bases separated the two germline ends. This CDR3 is built from 15 residues. CDR1 is SEHNR, CDR2 FQNEAQ, per germline (reference sequence). CDR3 protein: CASSARQGRTGELFF. The CDR3 bases are TGTGCCAGCAGCGCTCGGCAGGGAAGGACCGGGGAGCTGTTTTTT. The full variable domain, in which reference TRBV7-9 and TRBJ2-2 provide the parts outside the CDR3, is DTGVSQNPRHKITKRGQNVTFRCDPISEHNRLYWYRQTLGQGPEFLTYFQNEAQLEKSRLLSDRFSAERPKGSFSTLEIQRTEQGDSAMYLCASSARQGRTGELFFGEGSRLTVL.

The CDR3 DNA reads as TGTGCCAGCAGCATTGGAGCGAATCAGCCCCAGCATTTT. This translates into CASSIGANQPQHF. The chain carries TRBV21-1 and TRBJ1-5. TRBV21-1 is recorded as a pseudogene. This CDR3 has 13 amino acids.

The chain combines TRBV2 with TRBJ2-1, with D uncertain. Between the trimmed V and J ends, which lost 5 bases and 5 bases, there was a span of 10 bases. Germline V gene sequence: CDR1 SNHLY, CDR2 FYNNEI. The CDR3 totals 13 residues. The DNA for the CDR3 is TGTGCCAGCAGTTATATCAGCAACAATGAGCAGTTCTTC. Translated: CASSYISNNEQFF.

The chain links TRBV11-2 to TRBJ2-7; the match to TRBD2 covers 9 bases. Germline CDR1 reads SGHAT; CDR2 reads FQNNGV. The CDR3 extends over 15 amino acids. Trimming removed 5 bases from V and 3 bases from J; junction bases left unmatched: 8. This chain's CDR3 is CASSGAGGGNYEQYF. The CDR3 nucleotides read TGTGCCAGCAGCGGGGCGGGAGGGGGAAACTACGAGCAGTACTTC.

The CDR3 nucleotides are TGTGCCAGCAGCTTAGATGCAGGGTGGCAAGAGACCCAGTACTTC. It specifies CASSLDAGWQETQYF. V and J are TRBV7-2 and TRBJ2-5; D might be TRBD1 (5 bases). Germline V gives CDR1 SGHTA, CDR2 FQGNSA. The V gene lost 1 base and the J gene lost 2 bases, with 11 bases spanning the gap. The CDR3 runs 15 residues.

J is TRBJ1-2 and V is TRBV19; TRBD1 agrees at 8 bases. With 6 bases clipped from V and 2 bases from J, the junction kept 8 bases outside the gene matches. Looked up from germline, CDR1 is LNHDA and CDR2 is SQIVND (reference sequence). The CDR3 sequence is 15 residues long. The CDR3 is CASRPDRGGNYGYTF. DNA for the CDR3: TGTGCCAGTAGACCTGACAGGGGAGGAAACTATGGCTACACCTTC.